This T cell receptor (beta chain) was sequenced during a study of response to subunit inactivated influenza vaccine. Trimming removed 1 base from V and 5 bases from J, with 15 bases in between. This CDR3 contains 15 residues. The germline V gene has CDR1 SGHDT and CDR2 YYEEEE. General observations from the study: A suggestion made by the authors is that each seasonal influenza vaccination recruits few new T cells.

TCRdb re-called the RT-PCR reads with MiXCR, one entry per CDR3 protein. The table lists about 300,000 distinct CDR3 sequences, roughly 22% of them singletons. Worth noting for this clonotype: The antigen remains undetermined.

This TCR was recovered from a man aged 50-75 years who received an inactivated influenza vaccine. Specimen: PBMCs from blood, collected approximately 22 months after vaccination. The chain has TRBV5-6 and TRBJ1-2, with D possibly being TRBD1 (6 bases). The DNA of the CDR3 is TGTGCCAGCAGCTTGTACGGACAGAAAATTTATGGCTACACCTTC. The encoded protein is CASSLYGQKIYGYTF.